This entry concerns a single TCR beta chain. Its cognate antigen has yet to be identified. It has no much larger one-base neighbor in the sample; base qualities were not kept. TCRbeta CDR3 regions were amplified from genomic DNA using the immunoSEQ Assay, a bias-controlled multiplex PCR. Per the source publication's procedure: Within the assay, amplification of reference gene primers was used to estimate how many nucleated cells each sample contained. Sequence reads were collapsed and filtered to measure the absolute abundance of every unique TCRbeta CDR3 rearrangement. For each sample, productive Simpson clonality was calculated by taking the square root of Simpson's diversity index across productive rearrangements. Here the immuneACCESS table is served through TCRdb, limited to in-frame sequences with V and J called. Missing clones are a known gap in these copies; in checked studies unresolved V genes cover under half, and the rest lacks a known reason. V, J and clone size were drawn from that table, and D and trimming were deduced from the DNA. Within this sample are 350,000 to 450,000 clones, with approximately 87% of them counted one time only. Around 1.9% of the sample rests with the top ten.

The CDR3 has 14 amino acids, counting the end cysteine and phenylalanine. The entry retains the CDR3 DNA only, 42 bases that are in frame from base 1. According to the germline V gene (reference sequence), CDR1 reads SEHNR and CDR2 reads FQNEAQ. The trim is 1 base for V and 3 bases for J, with a gap of 9 bases between the germline ends. This entry belongs to a study of blood T cell repertoires in COVID-19 (dated by TCRdb to the early 2020s). Looking at the study overall: Recovered participants in ImmuneRACE Cohort 3 were defined by two consecutive negative NP/OP PCR tests, clearance by a healthcare professional, or resolution of symptoms. Collaborator samples came from the United States, Italy and Spain and covered acute and convalescent phases of COVID-19. The prospective study material was composed of cDNA or gDNA derived from T cells, B-cell-depleted T cells, or PBMCs. Subjects who had been exposed to COVID-19, were actively infected with it, or had recovered from it provided the deeply sampled blood TCRbeta repertoires that made up the dataset. A freely available public database, intended as a resource for researchers studying the immune response to SARS-CoV-2, is where the repertoires were released. Samples were obtained from the ongoing ImmuneRACE study (first 160 participants) and from over 1,000 subjects provided by 6 global collaborators. Nearly every sample came with metadata listing a de-identified subject ID, COVID-19 status, age in years and sex. Where available, HLA class I and class II types were obtained from metadata supplied by the sample provider rather than from assay-based typing.

In the prospective study, participants were 18 to 89 years old, resided in 24 geographic areas of the United States, and were enrolled through a virtual design. In the prospective study, cohorts were assigned on the basis of participant-reported clinical history obtained from a screening survey and a study questionnaire. In the prospective study, mobile phlebotomists collected whole blood, serum and a nasopharyngeal or oropharyngeal swab from each participant. Participants in the prospective study had the option to provide additional blood draws and questionnaires over a roughly 2-month period. Blood samples from the prospective study were shipped frozen or at room temperature prior to DNA extraction. Findings and caveats that apply to the study as a whole: Clinical and demographic metadata were provided uncurated, with the amount varying by source and participant.

This chain is built from TRBV7-9 and TRBJ2-5, with TRBD1 perhaps the D gene, on 5 matching bases. The sequence was obtained from a man in his forties in a cohort exposed to, infected with or recovered from COVID-19 (not recorded which). Sequenced: PBMCs or T cells enriched from blood (not recorded which). The bases read TGTGCCAGCAGCTTAGGACGGACAAAAGAGACCCAGTACTTC. Translated, it gives CASSLGRTKETQYF.